This T cell receptor (beta chain) appears in the sequencing data of a study of CD8 T cells in ankylosing spondylitis. The CDR3 consists of 11 residues. V lost 3 bases, J lost 5 bases, and 5 bases lay in between. The germline gives CDR1 SQVTM, CDR2 ANQGSEA. 5'-RACE, quantitative and with molecular barcodes, yielded the TCR beta libraries. TCRdb called the 5' RACE reads again in MiXCR, with one record for every CDR3 protein. Of tens of thousands of distinct CDR3 sequences in the sample, over 5.5% are singletons; the top ten hold about 12%. This clonotype came up many times. Sequences were obtained from blood, either unsorted or a sorted T cell fraction (not recorded which). This sequence joins TRBV29-1 and TRBJ2-1; D unresolved. The TCR sequence derives from a male donor with ankylosing spondylitis or in good health (not recorded which). The CDR3 nucleotides are TGCAGCGTTGAGAGAAACAATGAGCAGTTCTTC. The encoded protein is CSVERNNEQFF.